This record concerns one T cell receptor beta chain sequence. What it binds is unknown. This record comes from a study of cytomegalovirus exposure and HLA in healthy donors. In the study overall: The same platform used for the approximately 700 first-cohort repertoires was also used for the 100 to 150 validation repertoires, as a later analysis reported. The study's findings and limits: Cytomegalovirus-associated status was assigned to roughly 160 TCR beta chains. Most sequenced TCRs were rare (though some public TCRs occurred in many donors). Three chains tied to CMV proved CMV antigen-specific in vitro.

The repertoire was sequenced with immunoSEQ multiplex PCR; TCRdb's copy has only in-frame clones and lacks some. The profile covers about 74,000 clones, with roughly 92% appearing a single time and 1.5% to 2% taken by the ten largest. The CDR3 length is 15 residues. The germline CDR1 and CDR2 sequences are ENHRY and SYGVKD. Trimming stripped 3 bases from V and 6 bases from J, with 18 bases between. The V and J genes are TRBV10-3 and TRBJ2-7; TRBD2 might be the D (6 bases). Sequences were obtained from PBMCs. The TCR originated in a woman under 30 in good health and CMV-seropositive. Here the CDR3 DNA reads TGTGCCATCAGTGAAGGTAGCGGCCTCGAGATCGAGCAGTACTTC. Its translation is CAISEGSGLEIEQYF.